This T cell receptor beta chain was profiled in a study of regulatory and conventional T cells in RAG deficiency. The sorted conventional CD4+ T cells were CD25-low and CD127-high, with genomic DNA sequenced. V gave up 7 bases and J gave up 7 bases; unmatched junction bases: 12. Per germline, CDR1 MNHNS and CDR2 SASEGT. The CDR3 loop spans 15 amino acids. Profiling relied on immunoSEQ multiplex PCR, and the TCRdb table lists in-frame clones only, not all of them. Of some 30,000 clones in the sample, 90% to 97% were seen once. This sample also appeared in a second study, on regulatory T cells. Turning to that study: The PCR used 52 TRBV and 13 TRBJ primers.

This chain joins TRBV6-1 and TRBJ1-4, with 7 positions matching TRBD1. This TCR came from a human donor in good health. Input material: CD25- CD4+ T cells sorted from blood. CDR3 sequence (DNA): TGTGCCAGCACCGGACAGGTTGTATGGGGTGAAAAACTGTTTTTT. It is translated as CASTGQVVWGEKLFF.